Listed below are T cell receptor beta chains from one sample, sequenced in a study of OX40 agonist ivuxolimab in advanced cancers. TCRdb's table, derived via immunoSEQ multiplex PCR, lists solely in-frame clones and lacks some. The sample records about 55,000 clones, about nine tenths being singletons. The material sequenced was CD4+ or CD8+ T cells sorted from blood, taken in a trial of the OX40 agonist ivuxolimab. These receptor sequences come from an adult with an advanced solid tumor such as melanoma, head and neck, liver or kidney cancer. Both conserved end residues are part of each CDR3. The order of the fields is D gene, V gene, J gene, clone size, CDR3 DNA, CDR3 protein. D genes are given only for firm matches. Rows may omit the clone size; those that give it use once, few, many or a size class.

TRBD2	TRBV6-5	TRBJ2-1	NA	TGTGCCAGCAGAGGACTAGCTGGTAATGAGCAGTTCTTC	CASRGLAGNEQFF
NA	TRBV30	TRBJ1-1	few	TGTGCCTGGACTACCGGGAGGCGAACTTTCTTT	CAWTTGRRTFF
TRBD2	TRBV7-9	TRBJ2-7	NA	TGTGCCAGCAGCTTCCCCGCTAGCGGGATGAGCCTCGAGCAGTACTTC	CASSFPASGMSLEQYF
NA	TRBV6-1	TRBJ2-7	NA	TGTGCCAGCAGCGGTCTAAAGGCCTACGAGCAGTACTTC	CASSGLKAYEQYF
NA	TRBV30	TRBJ1-4	NA	TGTGCCTGGAGTGTACGTCAGGGTGGGGAAAAACTGTTTTTT	CAWSVRQGGEKLFF
NA	TRBV6-5	TRBJ1-2	NA	TGTGCCAGCAACCCTAATAGGGGCCCCTATGGCTACACCTTC	CASNPNRGPYGYTF
TRBD1	TRBV19	TRBJ2-6	NA	TGTGCCAGTAGTATTTACCCGGGACAGGGCTCCTCTGGGGCCAACGTCCTGACTTTC	CASSIYPGQGSSGANVLTF
TRBD1	TRBV6-6	TRBJ1-2	once	TGTGCCAGCGCGACAGGGGGTTATGGCTACACCTTC	CASATGGYGYTF
NA	TRBV19	TRBJ2-7	NA	TGTGCCAGTAGTATCCGGGACACCTCCTACGAGCAGTACTTC	CASSIRDTSYEQYF
NA	TRBV5-5	TRBJ1-2	NA	TGTGCCAGCAGCCCCGACCTGACGGGGCTCTATGGCTACACCTTC	CASSPDLTGLYGYTF
TRBD2	TRBV5-4	TRBJ2-1	NA	TGTGCCAGCAGCCAGGGACTAGCGGGAGGCCTTCAGATGAATGAGCAGTTCTTC	CASSQGLAGGLQMNEQFF
NA	TRBV9	TRBJ1-2	NA	TGTGCCAGCAGCGATAGGGCAGGGGAAGGCTATGGCTACACCTTC	CASSDRAGEGYGYTF
TRBD1	TRBV6-6	TRBJ2-7	NA	TGTGCCAGCACCAGGACAGGGACCTACGAGCAGTACTTC	CASTRTGTYEQYF
NA	TRBV4-2	TRBJ1-4	NA	TGTGCCAGCAGCCAAGAAAGAGCGGGATTTAATGAAAAACTGTTTTTT	CASSQERAGFNEKLFF
NA	TRBV19	TRBJ2-2	NA	TGTGCCAGTAGGGTGGAACCCCCGAACACCGGGGAGCTGTTTTTT	CASRVEPPNTGELFF
NA	TRBV5-4	TRBJ2-1	NA	TGTGCCAGCAACCAGGGGGGTTTAAGCTCCTACAATGAGCAGTTCTTC	CASNQGGLSSYNEQFF
NA	TRBV27	TRBJ2-3	NA	TGTGCCAGCAGTACGTTAGATACGCAGTATTTT	CASSTLDTQYF
NA	TRBV9	TRBJ1-2	NA	TGTGCCAGCAGCGTAGGGCCGGAGTTTAACTATGGCTACACCTTC	CASSVGPEFNYGYTF
TRBD1	TRBV6-5	TRBJ1-5	few	TGTGCCAGCAGGAGACAGGGGGTAGCGCAGCCCCAGCATTTT	CASRRQGVAQPQHF
TRBD1	TRBV5-4	TRBJ2-5	once	TGTGCCAGCTCGGGACAGACCCTCCAAGAGACCCAGTACTTC	CASSGQTLQETQYF
NA	TRBV11-2	TRBJ2-7	NA	TGTGCCAGCAGCTTAGTTCCGCCCGAGCAGTACTTC	CASSLVPPEQYF
NA	TRBV27	TRBJ2-1	NA	TGTGCCAGCAGTTTACGCCCAGGGCGATTGAGCTCCTACAATGAGCAGTTCTTC	CASSLRPGRLSSYNEQFF
NA	TRBV19	TRBJ1-4	NA	TGTGCCAGTAGAAAGGACCGGACAACTAATGAAAAACTGTTTTTT	CASRKDRTTNEKLFF
TRBD2	TRBV11-2	TRBJ2-5	NA	TGTGCCAGCAGCTCTACTAGCGGGAGGGAGACCCAGTACTTC	CASSSTSGRETQYF
TRBD2	TRBV5-1	TRBJ2-5	NA	TGCGCCAGCAGCTTGGACGGGCTAGCGGGAGAGACCCAGTACTTC	CASSLDGLAGETQYF
TRBD1	TRBV18	TRBJ1-2	NA	TGTGCCAGCTCAAAACAGGGGGAGATTGGCTACACCTTC	CASSKQGEIGYTF
TRBD1	TRBV27	TRBJ1-6	NA	TGTGCCAGCAGTTCCCGGGACAGGGGTGGAAATAATTCACCCCTCCACTTT	CASSSRDRGGNNSPLHF
NA	TRBV7-2	TRBJ1-4	NA	TGTGCCAGCAGGCGGGTGGGGGAAAAACTGTTTTTT	CASRRVGEKLFF
NA	TRBV6-5	TRBJ2-5	NA	TGTGCCAGCAGTTATTTCGGAGTTGGCGAGACCCAGTACTTC	CASSYFGVGETQYF
TRBD2	TRBV10-3	TRBJ2-2	NA	TGTGCCACTAGGACTAGCGGGAACGGGGAGCTGTTTTTT	CATRTSGNGELFF
TRBD2	TRBV4-2	TRBJ2-7	NA	TGTGCCAGCAGCCAAGATAGGACTAGCGGATACGAGCAGTACTTC	CASSQDRTSGYEQYF
TRBD1	TRBV28	TRBJ2-7	NA	TGTGCCAGCAGCCCCTCCGTGGGACAGGGGGCGCACTACGAGCAGTACTTC	CASSPSVGQGAHYEQYF
TRBD1	TRBV4-2	TRBJ1-2	few	TGTGCCAGCAGCCAAGCCCGGGGGACAGGAAACTATGGCTACACCTTC	CASSQARGTGNYGYTF
NA	TRBV5-6	TRBJ2-3	few	TGTGCCAGCAGGTCGGCGGGGACAGATACGCAGTATTTT	CASRSAGTDTQYF
TRBD2	TRBV10-2	TRBJ2-7	few	TGCGCCAGCAGTGTGTCGCGGGAGGGTGAGGAGCAGTACTTC	CASSVSREGEEQYF
NA	TRBV5-1	TRBJ1-4	once	TGCGCCAGCAGCTCTACAGGACTTACTAATGAAAAACTGTTTTTT	CASSSTGLTNEKLFF
NA	TRBV21-1	TRBJ1-2	once	TGTGCCAGCAGCACGGGGGGCTACACCTTC	CASSTGGYTF
NA	TRBV12-2	TRBJ2-7	NA	TGTGCAAGTCGCTGGGCTCGGACTAGCGGGATCCTCAGGGAGCAGTACTTC	CASRWARTSGILREQYF
TRBD1	TRBV28	TRBJ1-4	NA	TGTGCCAGCAGCCAACGCGGACAGGGGGTTAATGAAAAACTGTTTTTT	CASSQRGQGVNEKLFF
NA	TRBV9	TRBJ2-3	NA	TGTGCCAGCAGCGTAGGGACCCGGTGGACAGATACGCAGTATTTT	CASSVGTRWTDTQYF
NA	TRBV7-8	TRBJ1-3	NA	TGTGCCAGCAGCGCGCCGACAGTTTCTGGAAACACCATATATTTT	CASSAPTVSGNTIYF